These 9 T cell receptor beta chains share one sample of origin, sequenced in a study of shared clonotypes between healthy human individuals. Assay: immunoSEQ multiplex PCR; the TCRdb copy retains only in-frame clones and omits some. The sample lists about 1 million clones; around 76% were seen once. The sequenced sample consisted of memory CD4+ T cells sorted from blood. Noted subset: CD45RA-negative fraction. The receptors were sampled from a man aged 18 to 30 in good health.

In this sample, this clone turned up a few times. This chain joins TRBV6-1 and TRBJ2-7; no clear D gene. V shed 7 bases and J shed 2 bases, with 15 bases lying between them. The length of the CDR3 is 14 residues. In germline, CDR1 is MNHNS, CDR2 SASEGT. The DNA for the CDR3 is TGTGCCAGCACGCGTCTTTCGTCAACCTACGAGCAGTACTTC. Protein product: CASTRLSSTYEQYF.

In the case of this clone: Within the sample, other DNA sequences also encode this same CDR3. V and J are TRBV19 and TRBJ2-3; no clear D gene. Trimming removed 3 bases from V and 0 bases from J, with 7 bases in between. Germline CDR1 reads LNHDA; CDR2 reads SQIVND (reference sequence). The CDR3 contains 14 residues. This CDR3 is CASSIVGSTDTQYF. For the CDR3, the DNA is TGTGCCAGTAGTATTGTGGGGAGCACAGATACGCAGTATTTT.

The chain has TRBV2 and TRBJ1-6; D is perhaps TRBD1 (5 bases). Germline V CDR1 and CDR2: SNHLY, FYNNEI. The V end lost 6 bases, the J end lost 0 bases, and 9 bases lay between the germline ends. The CDR3 spans 15 residues. The CDR3 DNA reads as TGTGCCAGCAGGGGGGAGAGCTCCTATAATTCACCCCTCCACTTT. Its translation is CASRGESSYNSPLHF.

CDR3 residues: CASSPKRGSPYEQYF. The CDR3 coding sequence is TGTGCCAGCAGCCCCAAAAGGGGGAGCCCCTACGAGCAGTACTTC. The chain employs TRBV6-5 and TRBJ2-7; D perhaps matches TRBD1 (6 bases). Germline loops: CDR1 MNHEY, CDR2 SVGAGI. This CDR3 contains 15 residues. Trimming removed 6 bases from V and 2 bases from J, with 17 bases in between.

The CDR3 DNA reads TGTGCCAGCTCACCTTGGGACAGCGTTCGATATGGCTACACCTTC. Its protein is CASSPWDSVRYGYTF. The rearrangement uses TRBV18 and TRBJ1-2; 7 bases fit TRBD1. CDR3 size: 15 residues. Germline V CDR1 and CDR2: KGHSH, LQKENI. The V gene end was trimmed by 3 bases and the J gene end by 5 bases; junction bases not matched to a gene: 9. Full variable domain (missing parts from reference TRBV18 and TRBJ1-2): NAGVMQNPRHLVRRRGQEARLRCSPMKGHSHVYWYRQLPEEGLKFMVYLQKENIIDESGMPKERFSAEFPKEGPSILRIQQVVRGDSAAYFCASSPWDSVRYGYTFGSGTRLTVV.

This clone was detected only a few times. The V gene is TRBV4-1, the J gene TRBJ2-3, with TRBD2 as a possible D gene (6 bases). Germline CDR1 reads MGHRA; CDR2 reads YSYEKL. This CDR3 contains 12 residues. V lost 5 bases and J 8 bases, leaving 11 bases between the germline ends. CDR3 protein: CASSFQGGTQYF. In DNA, the CDR3 is TGCGCCAGCAGCTTTCAGGGAGGTACGCAGTATTTT.

The rearrangement links TRBV9 to TRBJ2-7, with 8 bases aligning to TRBD2. Looked up from germline, CDR1 is SGDLS and CDR2 is YYNGEE. This CDR3 contains 15 residues. V lost 0 bases to trimming and J lost 0 bases; unmatched junction nucleotides: 2. The CDR3 is CASSVAGGFSYEQYF. The CDR3 coding sequence is TGTGCCAGCAGCGTAGCGGGGGGGTTCTCCTACGAGCAGTACTTC.

This clone was observed a handful of times. The chain couples TRBV30 to TRBJ1-1; D gene ambiguous. The V gene lost 1 base and the J gene lost 0 bases, with 9 bases spanning the gap. CDR1 and CDR2 from the germline V gene are GTSNPN and SVGIG (reference sequence). The CDR3 extends over 14 amino acids. CDR3 loop: CAWSAQLMNTEAFF. The CDR3 DNA sequence: TGTGCCTGGAGTGCCCAGCTAATGAACACTGAAGCTTTCTTT.

The gene calls are TRBV6-1 and TRBJ2-6; D unresolved. The ends were cut back, 7 bases at V and 2 bases at J, with 6 bases in the middle. Germline CDR1 is MNHNS and CDR2 is SASEGT. The CDR3 spans 13 residues. As DNA, the CDR3 is TGTGCCAGCACGACTCCTGGGGCCAACGTCCTGACTTTC. Protein sequence: CASTTPGANVLTF.